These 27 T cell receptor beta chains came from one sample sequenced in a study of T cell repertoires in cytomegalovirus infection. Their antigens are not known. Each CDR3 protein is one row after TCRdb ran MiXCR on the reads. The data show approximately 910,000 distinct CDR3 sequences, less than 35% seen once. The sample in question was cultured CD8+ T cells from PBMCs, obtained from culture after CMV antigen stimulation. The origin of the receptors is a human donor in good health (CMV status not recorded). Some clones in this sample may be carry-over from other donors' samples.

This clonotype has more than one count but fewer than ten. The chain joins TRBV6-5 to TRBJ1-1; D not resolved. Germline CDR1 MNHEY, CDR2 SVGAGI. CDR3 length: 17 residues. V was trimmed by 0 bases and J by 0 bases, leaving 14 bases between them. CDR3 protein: CASSYSYNGQLNTEAFF. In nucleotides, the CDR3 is TGTGCCAGCAGTTACTCCTATAACGGGCAGTTGAACACTGAAGCTTTCTTT.

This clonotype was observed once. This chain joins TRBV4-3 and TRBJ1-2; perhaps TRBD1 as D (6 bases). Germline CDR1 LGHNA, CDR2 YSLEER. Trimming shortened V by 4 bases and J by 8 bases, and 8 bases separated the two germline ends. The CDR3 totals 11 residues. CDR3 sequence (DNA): TGCGCCAGCAGCCGGCAGGGGGGCTACACCTTC. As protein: CASSRQGGYTF.

The CDR3 bases are TGTGCCAGCAGCCGAGGACAGCCTGGGTTGCAGACTGAAGCTTTCTTT. This codes for CASSRGQPGLQTEAFF. The chain recombines TRBV7-9 with TRBJ1-1, with D tentatively TRBD1 (6 bases). Trimming cost V 5 bases and J 5 bases, with 21 bases left between them. CDR1 is SEHNR, CDR2 FQNEAQ, per germline (reference sequence). CDR3 length equals 16 residues.

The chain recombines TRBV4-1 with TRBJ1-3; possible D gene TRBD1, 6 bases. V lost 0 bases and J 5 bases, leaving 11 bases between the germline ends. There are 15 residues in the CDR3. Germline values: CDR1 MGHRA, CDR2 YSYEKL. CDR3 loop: CASSQDARGRNTIYF. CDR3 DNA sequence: TGCGCCAGCAGCCAAGACGCCAGGGGTAGAAACACCATATATTTT.

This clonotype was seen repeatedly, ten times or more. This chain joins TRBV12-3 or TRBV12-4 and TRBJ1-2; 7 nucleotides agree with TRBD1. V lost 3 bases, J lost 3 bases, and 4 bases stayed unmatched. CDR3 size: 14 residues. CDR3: CASSFPGQHYGYTF. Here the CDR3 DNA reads TGTGCCAGCAGTTTCCCGGGACAGCACTATGGCTACACCTTC.

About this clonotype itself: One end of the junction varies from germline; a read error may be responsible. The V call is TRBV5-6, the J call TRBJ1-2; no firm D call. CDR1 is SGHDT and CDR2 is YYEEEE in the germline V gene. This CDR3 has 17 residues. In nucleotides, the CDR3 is TGTGTCAGCAGCTTGCCCATGCCGGCGGTGGCTAACTATGGCTACACCTTC. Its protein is CVSSLPMPAVANYGYTF.

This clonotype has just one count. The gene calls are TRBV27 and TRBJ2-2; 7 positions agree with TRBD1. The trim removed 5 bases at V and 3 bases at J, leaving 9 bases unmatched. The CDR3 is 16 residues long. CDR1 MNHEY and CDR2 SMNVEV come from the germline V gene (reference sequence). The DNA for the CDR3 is TGTGCCAGCAGTCTTCCGGGACAGCCCTACACCGGGGAGCTGTTTTTT. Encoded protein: CASSLPGQPYTGELFF.

The CDR3 DNA sequence: TGTGCCAGCAGCCCTACAAATAACCCGGGAGGCTACACCTTC. It encodes CASSPTNNPGGYTF. J is TRBJ1-2 and V is TRBV11-1, with D unclear. CDR1 and CDR2 from the germline V gene are SGHAT and FQDESV (reference sequence). The CDR3 extends over 14 amino acids. The germline V and J ends were trimmed by 5 bases and 8 bases, with 18 bases remaining between them.

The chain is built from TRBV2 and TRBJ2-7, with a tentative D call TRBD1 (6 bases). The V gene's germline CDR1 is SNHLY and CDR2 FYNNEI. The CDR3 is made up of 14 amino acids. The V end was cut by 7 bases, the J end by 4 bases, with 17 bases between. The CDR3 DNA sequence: TGTGCCAGCACGGGACCTCCCAGGGGATACGAGCAGTACTTC. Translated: CASTGPPRGYEQYF.

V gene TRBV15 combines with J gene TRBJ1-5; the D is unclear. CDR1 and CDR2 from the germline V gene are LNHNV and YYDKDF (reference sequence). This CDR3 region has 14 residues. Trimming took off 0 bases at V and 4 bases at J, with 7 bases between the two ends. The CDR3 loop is CATSRESENQPQHF. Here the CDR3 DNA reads TGTGCCACCAGCAGAGAGAGCGAGAATCAGCCCCAGCATTTT.

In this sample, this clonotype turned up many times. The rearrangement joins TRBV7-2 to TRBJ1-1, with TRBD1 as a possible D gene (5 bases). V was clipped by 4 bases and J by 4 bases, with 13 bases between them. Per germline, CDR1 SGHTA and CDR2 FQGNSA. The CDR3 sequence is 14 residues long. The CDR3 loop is CASSSEGYRTEAFF. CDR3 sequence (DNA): TGTGCCAGCAGCTCCGAGGGGTATCGCACTGAAGCTTTCTTT.

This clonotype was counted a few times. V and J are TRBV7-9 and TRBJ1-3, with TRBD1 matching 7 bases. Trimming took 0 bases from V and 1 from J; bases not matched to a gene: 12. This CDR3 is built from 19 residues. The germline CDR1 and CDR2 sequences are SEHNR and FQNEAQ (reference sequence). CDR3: CASSLADRIRTKSGNTIYF. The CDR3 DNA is TGTGCCAGCAGCTTAGCGGACAGGATAAGGACCAAGTCTGGAAACACCATATATTTT.

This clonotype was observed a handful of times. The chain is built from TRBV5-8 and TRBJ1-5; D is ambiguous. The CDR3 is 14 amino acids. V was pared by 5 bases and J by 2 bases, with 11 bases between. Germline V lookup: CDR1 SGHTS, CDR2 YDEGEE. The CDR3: CASSLDMGNQPQHF. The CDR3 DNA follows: TGTGCCAGCAGTTTAGATATGGGCAATCAGCCCCAGCATTTT.

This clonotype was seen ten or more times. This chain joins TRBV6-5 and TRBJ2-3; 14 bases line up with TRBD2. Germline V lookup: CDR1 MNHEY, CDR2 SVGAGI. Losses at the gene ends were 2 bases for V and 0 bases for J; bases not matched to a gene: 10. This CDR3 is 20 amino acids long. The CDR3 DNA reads TGTGCCAGCAGTTACGGAGGGACTAGCGGGGGCCCTCCTAGCACAGATACGCAGTATTTT. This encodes CASSYGGTSGGPPSTDTQYF.

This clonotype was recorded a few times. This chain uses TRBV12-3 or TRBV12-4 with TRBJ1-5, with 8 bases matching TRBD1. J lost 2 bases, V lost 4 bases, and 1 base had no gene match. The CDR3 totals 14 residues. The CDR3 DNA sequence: TGTGCCAGCAGTTGGACAGGGCGCAATCAGCCCCAGCATTTT. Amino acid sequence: CASSWTGRNQPQHF.

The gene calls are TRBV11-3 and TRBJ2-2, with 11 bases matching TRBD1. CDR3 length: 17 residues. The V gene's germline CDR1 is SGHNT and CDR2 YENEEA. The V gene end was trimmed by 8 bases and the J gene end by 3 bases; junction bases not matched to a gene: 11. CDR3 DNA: TGTGCCAGCTCCGGAGGACAGGGGGCGATTCACACCGGGGAGCTGTTTTTT. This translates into CASSGGQGAIHTGELFF.

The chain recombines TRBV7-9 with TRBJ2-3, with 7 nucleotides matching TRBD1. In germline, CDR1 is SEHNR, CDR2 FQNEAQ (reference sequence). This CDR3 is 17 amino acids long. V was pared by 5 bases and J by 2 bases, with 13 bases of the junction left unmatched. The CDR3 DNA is TGTGCCAGCAGCCAGGTGATAGGGGGCTACTTCACAGATACGCAGTATTTT. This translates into CASSQVIGGYFTDTQYF. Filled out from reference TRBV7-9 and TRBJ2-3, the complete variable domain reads DTGVSQNPRHKITKRGQNVTFRCDPISEHNRLYWYRQTLGQGPEFLTYFQNEAQLEKSRLLSDRFSAERPKGSFSTLEIQRTEQGDSAMYLCASSQVIGGYFTDTQYFGPGTRLTVL.

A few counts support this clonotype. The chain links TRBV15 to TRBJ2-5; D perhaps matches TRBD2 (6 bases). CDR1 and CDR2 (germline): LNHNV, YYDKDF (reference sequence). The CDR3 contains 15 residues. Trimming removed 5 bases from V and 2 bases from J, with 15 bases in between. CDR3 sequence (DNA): TGTGCCACCAGCGGTTCACCGGGACTGCAAGAGACCCAGTACTTC. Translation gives CATSGSPGLQETQYF. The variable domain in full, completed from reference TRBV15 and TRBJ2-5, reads DAMVIQNPRYQVTQFGKPVTLSCSQTLNHNVMYWYQQKSSQAPKLLFHYYDKDFNNEADTPDNFQSRRPNTSFCFLDIRSPGLGDTAMYLCATSGSPGLQETQYFGPGTRLLVL.

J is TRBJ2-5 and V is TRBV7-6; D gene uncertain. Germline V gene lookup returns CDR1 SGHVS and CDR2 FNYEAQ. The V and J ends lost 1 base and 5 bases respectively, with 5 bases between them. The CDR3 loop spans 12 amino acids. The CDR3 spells CASSLDVETQYF. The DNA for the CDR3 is TGTGCCAGCAGCTTAGATGTTGAGACCCAGTACTTC.

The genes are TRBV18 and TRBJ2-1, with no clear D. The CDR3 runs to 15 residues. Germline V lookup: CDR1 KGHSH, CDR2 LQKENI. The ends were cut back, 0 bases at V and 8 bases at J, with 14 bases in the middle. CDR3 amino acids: CASSPPGYPKDEQFF. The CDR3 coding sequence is TGTGCCAGCTCACCACCGGGGTATCCAAAAGATGAGCAGTTCTTC.

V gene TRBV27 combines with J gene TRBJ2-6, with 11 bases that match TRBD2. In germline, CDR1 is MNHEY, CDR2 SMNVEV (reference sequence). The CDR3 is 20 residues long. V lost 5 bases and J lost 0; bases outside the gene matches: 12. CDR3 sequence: CASSMLSLAGAPSGANVLTF. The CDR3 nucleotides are TGTGCCAGCAGTATGCTCTCACTAGCGGGGGCCCCCTCTGGGGCCAACGTCCTGACTTTC.

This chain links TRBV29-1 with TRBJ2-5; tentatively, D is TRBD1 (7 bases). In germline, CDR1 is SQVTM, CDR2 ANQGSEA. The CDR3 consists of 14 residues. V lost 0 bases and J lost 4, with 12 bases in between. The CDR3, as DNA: TGCAGCGTTGAAGAACCAGGGGGAGGAGAGACCCAGTACTTC. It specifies CSVEEPGGGETQYF.

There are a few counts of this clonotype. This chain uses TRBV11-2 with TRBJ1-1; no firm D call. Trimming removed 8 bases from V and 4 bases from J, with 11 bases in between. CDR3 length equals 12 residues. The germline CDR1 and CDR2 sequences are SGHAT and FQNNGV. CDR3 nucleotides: TGTGCCAGCCGCCCGGACGGCACTGAAGCTTTCTTT. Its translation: CASRPDGTEAFF.

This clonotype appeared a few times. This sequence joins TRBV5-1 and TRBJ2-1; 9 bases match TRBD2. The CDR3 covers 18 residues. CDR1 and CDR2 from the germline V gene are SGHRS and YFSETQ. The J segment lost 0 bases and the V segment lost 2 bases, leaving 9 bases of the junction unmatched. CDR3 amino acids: CASSFLAGGPSSYNEQFF. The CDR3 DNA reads TGCGCCAGCAGCTTTTTGGCGGGGGGGCCCAGCTCCTACAATGAGCAGTTCTTC.

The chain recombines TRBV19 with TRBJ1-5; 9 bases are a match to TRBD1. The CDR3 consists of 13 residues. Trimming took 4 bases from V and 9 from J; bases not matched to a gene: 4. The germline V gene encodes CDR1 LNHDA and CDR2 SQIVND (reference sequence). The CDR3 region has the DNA TGTGCCAGTAGTAGGGGGACAGGGATGCCCCAGCATTTT. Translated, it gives CASSRGTGMPQHF.

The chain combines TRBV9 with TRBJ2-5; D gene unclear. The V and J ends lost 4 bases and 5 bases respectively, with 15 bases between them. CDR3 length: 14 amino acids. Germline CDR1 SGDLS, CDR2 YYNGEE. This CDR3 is CASSPEDGRETQYF. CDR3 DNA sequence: TGTGCCAGCAGCCCCGAGGACGGGCGGGAGACCCAGTACTTC.

CDR3 sequence reads: CASSDRLAATDTQYF. CDR3 DNA sequence: TGTGCCAGCAGCGATCGACTAGCGGCCACAGATACGCAGTATTTT. The J gene is TRBJ2-3, the V gene TRBV7-9; 9 bases agree with TRBD2. The CDR3 loop spans 15 amino acids. In germline, CDR1 is SEHNR, CDR2 FQNEAQ (reference sequence). The V segment lost 5 bases and the J segment 2 bases; nucleotides outside the gene matches: 5.